The present T cell receptor (beta chain) was sequenced within a study of blood T cell repertoires in COVID-19. Sequencing used immunoSEQ multiplex PCR; TCRdb keeps in-frame clones, though not all of them. This table holds approximately 250,000 clones, around 80% found once. This CDR3 spans 15 amino acids. After removal of 5 bases from V and 4 bases from J, the junction contained 3 bases not matched to a gene. CDR1 and CDR2 (germline): MNHEY, SVGAGI. Recruits, aged roughly 18 to 95 years, lived in 24 US areas. Sample: PBMCs or T cells enriched from blood (not recorded which). The chain has TRBV6-5 and TRBJ2-3, with 13 bases fitting TRBD2. The sequence was obtained from a man aged 30-40 years with acute COVID-19. CDR3 sequence (DNA): TGTGCCAGCAGTCGGACTAGCGGGAGTTCAGATACGCAGTATTTT. Protein: CASSRTSGSSDTQYF.